This T cell receptor beta chain was identified in a study of identical twins. Donors were all healthy Caucasians. Study-wide results and limits: For cord blood, abundant beta clonotypes had fewer insertions, unlike memory repertoires, which showed none.

The CDR3 is 17 residues long. Per the germline V gene, CDR1 is MNHEY and CDR2 is SVGAGI. V lost 3 bases to trimming and J lost 0 bases, with 17 bases between them. This clonotype showed up just a few times. As yet, its antigen is unknown. Addition of a universal primer site occurred through template switching, and cDNA carried unique molecular identifiers. TCRdb re-derived calls from the 5' RACE reads in MiXCR, one entry per CDR3 protein. Here the sample spans 500,000 or so distinct CDR3 sequences, roughly an eighth being singletons. These data also featured in a second study, about yellow fever vaccine responses in identical twins.

The TCR sequence derives from a woman aged 18 to 35 in good health. Material for sequencing was CD4+ T cells sorted from blood. The V and J genes are TRBV6-5 and TRBJ1-2; weak D call: TRBD1 (5 bases). The CDR3 nucleotides are TGTGCCAGCAGTTATTTGGGGGGAGGGCCAGCTAACTATGGCTACACCTTC. It translates to CASSYLGGGPANYGYTF.